Here is one T cell receptor beta chain with its context. The investigators amplified TCR beta CDR3 regions from RNA transcripts. The TCR CDR3 was amplified in a first-round RT-PCR using the HTBI primer set. TCRdb redid the calling of the multiplex PCR reads with MiXCR, one entry per CDR3 protein. The data show about 300,000 distinct CDR3 sequences, roughly 19% seen once. Disease duration was under 3 months in the ophthalmopathy patients, who also had a Clinical Activity Score of at least 3 and a NOSPECS grade of at least 4. Uncontrolled infection, other autoimmune disease, pregnancy and lactation each barred patients from inclusion. These data belong to a study of T cells in Graves' hyperthyroidism and ophthalmopathy. Study details: At the time of initial diagnosis and before any treatment, peripheral blood was collected.

Germline V gene data show CDR1 as SGHNT and CDR2 as YENEEA. Deletions cut 5 bases from V and 6 bases from J, with 10 bases between. The CDR3 length is 13 residues. This receptor was taken from a man aged 45-65 years with Graves' ophthalmopathy. The chain combines TRBV11-3 with TRBJ2-2; a possible D gene is TRBD1 (5 bases). The specimen was blood. The DNA for the CDR3 is TGTGCCAGCAGCCGACAGTTCGCCGGGGAGCTGTTTTTT. It codes for CASSRQFAGELFF.